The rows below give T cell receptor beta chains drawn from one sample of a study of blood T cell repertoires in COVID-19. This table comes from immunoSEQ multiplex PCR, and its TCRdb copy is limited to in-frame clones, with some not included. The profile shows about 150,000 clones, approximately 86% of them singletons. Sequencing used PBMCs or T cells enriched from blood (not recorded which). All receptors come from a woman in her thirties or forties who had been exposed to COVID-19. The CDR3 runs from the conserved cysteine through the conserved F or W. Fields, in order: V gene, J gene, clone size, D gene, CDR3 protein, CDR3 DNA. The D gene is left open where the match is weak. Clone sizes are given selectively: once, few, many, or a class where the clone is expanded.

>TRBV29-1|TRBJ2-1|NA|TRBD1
CSARNRGRINEQFF
TGCAGCGCCCGAAACAGGGGGCGTATCAATGAGCAGTTCTTC
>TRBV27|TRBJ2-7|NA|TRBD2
CASIATSPYEQYF
TGTGCCAGCATCGCGACTAGCCCGTACGAGCAGTACTTC
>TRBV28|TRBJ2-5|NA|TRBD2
CASKYGLAMLETQYF
TGTGCCAGCAAGTACGGACTAGCGATGTTGGAGACCCAGTACTTC
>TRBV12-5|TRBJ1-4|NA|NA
CASGLKGYVGSITNEKLFF
TGTGCTAGTGGTTTGAAGGGGTATGTAGGGTCTATCACTAATGAAAAACTGTTTTTT
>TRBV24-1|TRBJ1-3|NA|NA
CATHSGNTIYF
TGTGCCACCCACTCTGGAAACACCATATATTTT
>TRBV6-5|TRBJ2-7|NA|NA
CASEETHNSYEQYF
TGTGCCAGCGAGGAGACCCATAATTCCTACGAGCAGTACTTC
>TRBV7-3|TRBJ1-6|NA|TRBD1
CASSPGTVNSPLHF
TGTGCCAGCAGCCCGGGGACAGTGAATTCACCCCTCCACTTT
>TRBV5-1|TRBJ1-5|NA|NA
CASSLGTARNQPQHF
TGCGCCAGCAGCTTGGGGACAGCACGCAATCAGCCCCAGCATTTT
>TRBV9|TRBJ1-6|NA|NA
CASSVTGSSLHF
TGTGCCAGCAGCGTAACCGGGAGCTCCCTCCACTTT
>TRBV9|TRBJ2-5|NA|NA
CASSVGGGIETQYF
TGTGCCAGCAGCGTAGGGGGGGGCATAGAGACCCAGTACTTC
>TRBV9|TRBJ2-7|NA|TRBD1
CASSVEGHGQGNGYEQYF
TGTGCCAGCAGCGTAGAGGGCCACGGACAGGGAAATGGGTACGAGCAGTACTTC
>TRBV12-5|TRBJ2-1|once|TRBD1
CASGPDRGYNEQFF
TGTGCTAGTGGTCCGGACAGGGGGTACAATGAGCAGTTCTTC
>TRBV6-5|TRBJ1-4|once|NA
CASSYGGSNEKLFF
TGTGCCAGCAGTTACGGGGGGTCTAATGAAAAACTGTTTTTT
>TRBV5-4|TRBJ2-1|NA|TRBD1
CASSRGQGGVNEQFF
TGTGCCAGCAGCCGCGGACAGGGAGGCGTCAATGAGCAGTTCTTC
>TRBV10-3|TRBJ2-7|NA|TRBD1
CAISAVGQGYEQYF
TGTGCCATCAGCGCAGTGGGACAGGGCTACGAGCAGTACTTC
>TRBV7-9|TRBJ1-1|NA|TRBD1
CASSPDTGGLGEAFF
TGTGCCAGCAGCCCGGACACAGGGGGCTTAGGTGAAGCTTTCTTT
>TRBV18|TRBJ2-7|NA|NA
CASSPAHYEQYF
TGTGCCAGCTCACCGGCTCACTACGAGCAGTACTTC
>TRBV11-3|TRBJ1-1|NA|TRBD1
CASSSGQGAAEAFF
TGTGCCAGCAGCTCCGGACAGGGGGCGGCTGAAGCTTTCTTT
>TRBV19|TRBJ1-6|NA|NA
CASSTTPQAVDNSPLHF
TGTGCCAGTAGTACCACTCCACAAGCGGTGGATAATTCACCCCTCCACTTT